This TCR beta chain was documented in a study of T cells in Graves' hyperthyroidism and ophthalmopathy. Of note for this clonotype: Its antigen is not identified.

Study findings and constraints: Progression to ophthalmopathy was predicted a median of 6.5 months early. Stable hyperthyroidism and ophthalmopathy were separated using 13 V-J signatures.

Thyroid ultrasound and orbital computed tomography, with clinical symptoms and serum thyroxine and TRAb, informed diagnoses. RNA transcripts gave rise to amplified TCR beta CDR3 regions. The study used the HTBI primer set for a first-round RT-PCR of the TCR CDR3. TCRdb reanalysed the multiplex PCR reads using MiXCR and keeps one entry per CDR3 protein. The sample has fewer than 650,000 distinct CDR3 sequences, about 46% seen once; the top ten hold about two fifths. Trimming left V 5 bases short and J 4 bases short, with 12 bases between. Germline CDR1 is SGHRS and CDR2 is YFSETQ. The CDR3 is made up of 14 amino acids.

The sequencing sample was made of peripheral blood or thyroid tissue (not recorded which). This TCR was sampled from an adult woman with Graves' disease, either hyperthyroidism or ophthalmopathy (not recorded which). The gene calls are TRBV5-1 and TRBJ2-2, with TRBD1 as a possible D gene (6 bases). The CDR3 here is CASRPRDTTGELFF. The CDR3 bases are TGCGCCAGCAGGCCTCGGGACACCACCGGGGAGCTGTTTTTT.